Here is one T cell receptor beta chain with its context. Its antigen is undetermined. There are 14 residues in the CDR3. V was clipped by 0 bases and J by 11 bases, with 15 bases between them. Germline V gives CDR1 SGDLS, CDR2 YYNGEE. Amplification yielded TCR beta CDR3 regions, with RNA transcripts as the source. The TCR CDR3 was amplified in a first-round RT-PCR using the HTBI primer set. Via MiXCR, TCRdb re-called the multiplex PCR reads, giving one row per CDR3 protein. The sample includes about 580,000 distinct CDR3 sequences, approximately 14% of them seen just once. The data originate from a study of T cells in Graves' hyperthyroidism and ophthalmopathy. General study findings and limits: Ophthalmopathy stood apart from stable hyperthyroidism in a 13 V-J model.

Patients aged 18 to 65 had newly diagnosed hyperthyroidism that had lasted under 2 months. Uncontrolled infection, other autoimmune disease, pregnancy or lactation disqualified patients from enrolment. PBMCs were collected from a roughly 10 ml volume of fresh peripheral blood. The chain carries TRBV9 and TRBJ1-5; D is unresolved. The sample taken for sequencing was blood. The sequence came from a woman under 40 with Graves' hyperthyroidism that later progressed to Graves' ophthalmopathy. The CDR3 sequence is CASSVALHLSAQHF. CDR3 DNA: TGTGCCAGCAGCGTAGCCTTACACTTATCAGCCCAGCATTTT.